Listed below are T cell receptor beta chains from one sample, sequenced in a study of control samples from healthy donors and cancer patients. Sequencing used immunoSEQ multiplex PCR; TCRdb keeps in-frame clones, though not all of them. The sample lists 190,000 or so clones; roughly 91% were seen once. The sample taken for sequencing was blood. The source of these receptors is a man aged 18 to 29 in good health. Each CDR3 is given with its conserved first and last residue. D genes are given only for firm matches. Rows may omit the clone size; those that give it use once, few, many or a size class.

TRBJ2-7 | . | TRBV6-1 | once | CASSEVRGIQGEQYF | TGTGCCAGCAGTGAAGTAAGAGGGATCCAAGGCGAGCAGTACTTC
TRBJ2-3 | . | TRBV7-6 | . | CASSLGRGQRTDTQYF | TGTGCCAGCAGCTTGGGAAGGGGTCAGCGCACAGATACGCAGTATTTT
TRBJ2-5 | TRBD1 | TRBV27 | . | CASRSGGRETQYF | TGTGCCAGCAGGTCAGGGGGCAGAGAGACCCAGTACTTC
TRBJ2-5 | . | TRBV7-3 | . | CASSLNANEGETQYF | TGTGCCAGCAGCTTAAATGCCAATGAGGGGGAGACCCAGTACTTC
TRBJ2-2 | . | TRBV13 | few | CASSPMRSDRSTGELFF | TGTGCCAGCAGCCCAATGCGCTCAGACCGTTCCACCGGGGAGCTGTTTTTT
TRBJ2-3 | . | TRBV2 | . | CASSIRDTQYF | TGTGCCAGCTCAATCAGAGATACGCAGTATTTT
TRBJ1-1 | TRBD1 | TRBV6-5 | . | CASEDRAEAFF | TGTGCCAGCGAGGACAGGGCTGAAGCTTTCTTT
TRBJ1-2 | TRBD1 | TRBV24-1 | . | CATSDPGQGNYGYTF | TGTGCCACCAGTGACCCGGGACAGGGCAACTATGGCTACACCTTC
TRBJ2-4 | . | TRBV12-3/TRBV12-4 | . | CASSSEASPTRYF | TGTGCCAGCAGTAGCGAGGCCAGTCCGACGCGGTACTTC
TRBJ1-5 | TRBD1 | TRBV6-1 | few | CASREGTGYSNQPQHF | TGTGCCAGCAGGGAAGGGACAGGCTATAGCAATCAGCCCCAGCATTTT
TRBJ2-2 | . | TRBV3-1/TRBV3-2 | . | CASSQGDRNGELFF | TGTGCCAGCAGCCAAGGAGACAGGAACGGGGAGCTGTTTTTT
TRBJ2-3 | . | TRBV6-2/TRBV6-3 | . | CASSYQAGPDTQYF | TGTGCCAGCAGTTACCAGGCAGGACCAGATACGCAGTATTTT
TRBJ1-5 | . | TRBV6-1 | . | CASSVRGAAYTYQPQHF | TGTGCCAGCAGTGTGAGGGGGGCGGCTTATACCTATCAGCCCCAGCATTTT
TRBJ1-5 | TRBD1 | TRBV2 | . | CASSTGGDQPQHF | TGTGCCAGCAGTACAGGGGGGGATCAGCCCCAGCATTTT
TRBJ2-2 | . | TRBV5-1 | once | CASSLGGDTGELFF | TGCGCCAGCAGCCTAGGGGGGGACACCGGGGAGCTGTTTTTT
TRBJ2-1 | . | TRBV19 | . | CASNLAGSSYNEQFF | TGTGCCAGTAACCTAGCAGGTAGCTCCTACAATGAGCAGTTCTTC
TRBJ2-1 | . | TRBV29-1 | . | CSVEGLVTVSYNEQFF | TGCAGCGTTGAAGGACTGGTAACTGTCTCCTACAATGAGCAGTTCTTC
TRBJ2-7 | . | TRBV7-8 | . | CASSLELQGLGEQYF | TGTGCCAGCAGCTTAGAGCTACAGGGCCTCGGCGAGCAGTACTTC
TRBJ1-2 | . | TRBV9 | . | CASSVGMGGGGYTF | TGTGCCAGCAGCGTAGGGATGGGGGGCGGTGGCTACACCTTC
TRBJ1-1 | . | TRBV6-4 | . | CASSEQAGDTEAFF | TGTGCCAGCAGTGAGCAGGCAGGGGACACTGAAGCTTTCTTT
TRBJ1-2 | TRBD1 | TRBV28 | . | CASSFSGGGYGYTF | TGTGCCAGCAGTTTCTCAGGGGGCGGGTATGGCTACACCTTC
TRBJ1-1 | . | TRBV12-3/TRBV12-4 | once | CASSQRRNTEAFF | TGTGCCAGCAGTCAAAGACGGAACACTGAAGCTTTCTTT
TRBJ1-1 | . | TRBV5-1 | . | CASSLDRVAFF | TGCGCCAGCAGCTTGGATAGAGTGGCTTTCTTT
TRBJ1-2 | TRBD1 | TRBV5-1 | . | CASSLDRGYEGYTF | TGCGCCAGCAGCTTAGACAGGGGGTATGAAGGCTACACCTTC
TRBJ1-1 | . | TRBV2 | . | CASMPGAGNTEAFF | TGTGCCAGCATGCCGGGGGCGGGGAACACTGAAGCTTTCTTT
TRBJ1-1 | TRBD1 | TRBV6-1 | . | CASSDFGQGTEAFF | TGTGCCAGCAGTGATTTTGGACAGGGCACTGAAGCTTTCTTT
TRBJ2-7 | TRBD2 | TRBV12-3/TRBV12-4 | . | CASSLRTSGNKYF | TGTGCCAGCAGTTTAAGGACTAGCGGGAACAAGTACTTC
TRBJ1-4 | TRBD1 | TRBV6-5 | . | CASKKWDSHEKLFF | TGTGCCAGCAAAAAGTGGGACAGTCATGAAAAACTGTTTTTT
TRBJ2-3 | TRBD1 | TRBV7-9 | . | CASSSGQGGWTDTQYF | TGTGCCAGCAGCTCTGGACAGGGCGGGTGGACAGATACGCAGTATTTT
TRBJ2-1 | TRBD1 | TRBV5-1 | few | CASSPAGDRVGDEQFF | TGCGCCAGCAGCCCCGCAGGTGACAGGGTTGGCGATGAGCAGTTCTTC
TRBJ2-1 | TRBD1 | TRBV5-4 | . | CASSNTGQGIHEQFF | TGTGCCAGCAGCAATACCGGACAGGGGATCCATGAGCAGTTCTTC
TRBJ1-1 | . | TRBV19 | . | CASSWTENTEAFF | TGTGCCAGTAGTTGGACGGAGAACACTGAAGCTTTCTTT
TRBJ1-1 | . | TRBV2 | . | CASRPDGGVGTEAFF | TGTGCCAGCAGACCTGACGGAGGGGTCGGCACTGAAGCTTTCTTT
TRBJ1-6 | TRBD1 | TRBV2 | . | CASSEALRGLLGNSPLHF | TGTGCCAGCAGTGAAGCGCTTAGGGGGCTGTTAGGTAATTCACCCCTCCACTTT
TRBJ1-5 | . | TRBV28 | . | CASNSPGPGGQPQHF | TGTGCCAGCAACTCCCCAGGACCTGGTGGTCAGCCCCAGCATTTT
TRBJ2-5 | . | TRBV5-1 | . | CASSGGALGETQYF | TGCGCCAGCAGCGGGGGAGCTTTAGGAGAGACCCAGTACTTC
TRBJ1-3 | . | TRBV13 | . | CASSLLKGRFSGNTIYF | TGTGCCAGCAGCTTATTGAAGGGGCGATTCTCTGGAAACACCATATATTTT
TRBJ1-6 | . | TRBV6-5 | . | CASSYSGPTAGSPLHF | TGTGCCAGCAGTTACTCGGGGCCTACGGCGGGTTCACCCCTCCACTTT
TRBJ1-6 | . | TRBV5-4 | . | CASSLPTTPLHF | TGTGCCAGCAGCTTACCTACGACACCCCTCCACTTT
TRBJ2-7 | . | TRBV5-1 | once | CASSGGSGPYEQYF | TGCGCCAGCAGCGGTGGGAGCGGCCCCTACGAGCAGTACTTC
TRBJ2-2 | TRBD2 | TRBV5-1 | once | CASSLEGLAVSPGELFF | TGCGCCAGCAGCTTGGAAGGACTAGCTGTATCGCCCGGGGAGCTGTTTTTT
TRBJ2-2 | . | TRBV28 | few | CASSFFRSAGELFF | TGTGCCAGCAGTTTTTTTCGGTCTGCCGGGGAGCTGTTTTTT
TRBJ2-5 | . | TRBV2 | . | CASGEETQYF | TGTGCCAGCGGCGAAGAGACCCAGTACTTC
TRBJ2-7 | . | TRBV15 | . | CATSSYGVRDEQYF | TGTGCCACCAGCAGTTACGGGGTTCGGGACGAGCAGTACTTC
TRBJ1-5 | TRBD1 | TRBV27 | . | CASSLWAGQGAVRPQHF | TGTGCCAGCAGTTTATGGGCGGGACAGGGGGCGGTGAGGCCCCAGCATTTT
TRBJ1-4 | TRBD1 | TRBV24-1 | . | CATSDAAGGRSNEKLFF | TGTGCCACCAGTGATGCAGCAGGGGGCCGCTCTAATGAAAAACTGTTTTTT
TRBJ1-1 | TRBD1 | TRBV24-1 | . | CATSDGQGAFTEAFF | TGTGCCACCAGTGATGGGCAGGGGGCATTCACTGAAGCTTTCTTT
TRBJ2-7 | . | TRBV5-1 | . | CASSLRGDSSYEQYF | TGCGCCAGCTCACTCCGGGGAGACAGCTCCTACGAGCAGTACTTC
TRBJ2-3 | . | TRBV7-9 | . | CASRDAFKDTQYF | TGTGCCAGCAGGGACGCTTTTAAAGATACGCAGTATTTT
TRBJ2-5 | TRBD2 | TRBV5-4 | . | CASSPAQGSGGAGETQYF | TGTGCCAGCAGCCCGGCTCAGGGGAGCGGGGGGGCGGGAGAGACCCAGTACTTC
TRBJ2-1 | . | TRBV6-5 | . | CASSRGARSYNEQFF | TGTGCCAGCAGCCGGGGGGCCAGGTCCTACAATGAGCAGTTCTTC
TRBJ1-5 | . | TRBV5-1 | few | CASSLGGADQPQHF | TGCGCCAGCAGCTTGGGAGGGGCCGATCAGCCCCAGCATTTT
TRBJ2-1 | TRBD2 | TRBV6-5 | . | CASSYSRGGRIDEQFF | TGTGCCAGCAGTTACTCGCGGGGGGGCCGGATCGATGAGCAGTTCTTC
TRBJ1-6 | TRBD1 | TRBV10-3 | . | CAVRQGTLSPLHF | TGTGCCGTGAGACAGGGTACTTTATCACCCCTCCACTTT
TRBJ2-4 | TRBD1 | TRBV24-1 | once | CATSDSGQGVAKNIQYF | TGTGCCACCAGTGATTCCGGACAGGGGGTAGCCAAAAACATTCAGTACTTC
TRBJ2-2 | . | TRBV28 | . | CASSLWDTGELFF | TGTGCCAGCAGTTTGTGGGACACCGGGGAGCTGTTTTTT
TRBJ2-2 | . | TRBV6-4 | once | CASKVEPNTGELFF | TGTGCCAGCAAAGTAGAACCGAACACCGGGGAGCTGTTTTTT
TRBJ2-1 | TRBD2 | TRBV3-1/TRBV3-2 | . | CASSQGSSGGNEQFF | TGTGCCAGCAGCCAAGGGTCCAGCGGGGGGAATGAGCAGTTCTTC
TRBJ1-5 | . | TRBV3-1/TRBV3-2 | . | CASSQDGELAQHF | TGTGCCAGCAGCCAAGATGGGGAACTGGCCCAGCATTTT